The 16 T cell receptor beta chains below were found in one sample sequenced in a study of OX40 agonist ivuxolimab in advanced cancers. TCRdb keeps only in-frame clones here, not all; method: immunoSEQ multiplex PCR. The sample holds tens of thousands of clones; more than 80% are singletons and the top ten take 0.4% to 0.65%. Sequencing used CD4+ or CD8+ T cells sorted from blood, obtained in a trial of the OX40 agonist ivuxolimab. The receptors were gathered from an adult with an advanced solid tumor such as melanoma, head and neck, liver or kidney cancer.

V usage is TRBV6-1 and J usage is TRBJ2-5, with 9 nucleotides matching TRBD2. V dropped 5 bases and J dropped 6; count of bases not matched to a gene: 7. The CDR3 covers 14 residues. Looked up from germline, CDR1 is MNHNS and CDR2 is SASEGT. Here the CDR3 DNA reads TGTGCCAGCAGTCCCCCCGGGACTAGCCAGACCCAGTACTTC. Translated, it gives CASSPPGTSQTQYF.

V gene TRBV18 combines with J gene TRBJ1-5; TRBD1 aligns across 8 bases. After removal of 5 bases from V and 5 bases from J, the junction contained 8 bases not matched to a gene. The length of the CDR3 is 15 residues. Germline CDR1 KGHSH, CDR2 LQKENI. The CDR3 coding sequence is TGTGCCAGCTCAACCGGACAGGGCAGGGATCAGCCCCAGCATTTT. Amino acids: CASSTGQGRDQPQHF. Full variable domain (outside the CDR3, taken from reference TRBV18 and TRBJ1-5): NAGVMQNPRHLVRRRGQEARLRCSPMKGHSHVYWYRQLPEEGLKFMVYLQKENIIDESGMPKERFSAEFPKEGPSILRIQQVVRGDSAAYFCASSTGQGRDQPQHFGDGTRLSIL.

This chain connects TRBV5-1 to TRBJ1-1; 8 bases map to TRBD1. The CDR3 loop spans 14 amino acids. CDR1 and CDR2 (germline): SGHRS, YFSETQ. V lost 4 bases and J lost 0; bases outside the gene matches: 2. The CDR3 DNA reads as TGCGCCAGCAGCGTGACAGGGGTGAACACTGAAGCTTTCTTT. Protein: CASSVTGVNTEAFF.

V and J are TRBV5-4 and TRBJ2-5; 12 positions match TRBD1. Germline CDR1 SGHNT, CDR2 YYREEE (reference sequence). Losses at the gene ends were 3 bases for V and 5 bases for J; bases not matched to a gene: 5. The CDR3 is made up of 15 amino acids. The DNA for the CDR3 is TGTGCCAGCAGCTGGGGACAGGGGGCAGGGGAGACCCAGTACTTC. It translates to CASSWGQGAGETQYF.

The chain combines TRBV5-3 with TRBJ1-4; D is possibly TRBD1 (6 bases). TRBV5-3 is placed among ORFs of uncertain function. The CDR3 runs 18 residues. The V and J ends lost 3 bases and 3 bases respectively, with 21 bases between them. CDR3 sequence: CARSSRTVFPAANEKLFF. The DNA for the CDR3 is TGTGCCAGAAGCTCCCGGACAGTGTTCCCGGCGGCTAATGAAAAACTGTTTTTT.

This rearrangement joins TRBV7-9 to TRBJ1-1; D gene uncertain. CDR1 SEHNR and CDR2 FQNEAQ come from the germline V gene (reference sequence). V was shortened by 5 bases and J by 0 bases, with 7 bases between the two germline ends. This CDR3 is 13 amino acids long. This chain's CDR3 is CASSPTVNTEAFF. CDR3 bases: TGTGCCAGCAGCCCAACAGTGAACACTGAAGCTTTCTTT. Drawing the rest from reference TRBV7-9 and TRBJ1-1, the complete variable domain is DTGVSQNPRHKITKRGQNVTFRCDPISEHNRLYWYRQTLGQGPEFLTYFQNEAQLEKSRLLSDRFSAERPKGSFSTLEIQRTEQGDSAMYLCASSPTVNTEAFFGQGTRLTVV.

The CDR3 coding sequence is TGTGCCAGCAGCTTAGAACGGGAGACGACCCAGCATTTT. This codes for CASSLERETTQHF. The chain has TRBV7-9 and TRBJ1-5; no definite D call. This CDR3 contains 13 residues. Per the germline V gene, CDR1 is SEHNR and CDR2 is FQNEAQ (reference sequence). Trimming stripped 1 base from V and 11 bases from J, with 12 bases between. The complete variable domain, with remaining parts taken from reference TRBV7-9 and TRBJ1-5, reads DTGVSQNPRHKITKRGQNVTFRCDPISEHNRLYWYRQTLGQGPEFLTYFQNEAQLEKSRLLSDRFSAERPKGSFSTLEIQRTEQGDSAMYLCASSLERETTQHFGDGTRLSIL.

This clone was observed a handful of times. This chain links TRBV7-9 with TRBJ2-7; 10 bases are shared with TRBD2. V was clipped by 4 bases and J by 1 base; unmatched bases: 7. The CDR3 runs 16 residues. Germline CDR1 reads SEHNR; CDR2 reads FQNEAQ (reference sequence). CDR3 bases: TGTGCCAGCAGCTCATCCGGGACTAGCGTTTCCTACGAGCAGTACTTC. Its translation is CASSSSGTSVSYEQYF.

The chain links TRBV21-1 to TRBJ2-7; the listed D gene, TRBD2, was not tested against the DNA. TRBV21-1 represents a pseudogene. CDR3 length equals 17 residues. The CDR3 bases are TGTGCCAGCAGCAAACAGCGGCCCGGGTGTCCCTCCTACGAGCAGTACTTC. This encodes CASSKQRPGCPSYEQYF.

The V call is TRBV6-6, the J call TRBJ2-2, with D tentatively TRBD1 or TRBD2 (6 bases each). Per germline, CDR1 MNHNY and CDR2 SVGAGI (reference sequence). This CDR3 has 14 residues. Trimming removed 10 bases from V and 5 bases from J, with 17 bases in between. CDR3 nucleotides: TGTGCCACCAGGGGAGGCCCGTATACCGGGGAGCTGTTTTTT. This translates into CATRGGPYTGELFF.

The chain links TRBV2 to TRBJ2-1; D possibly corresponds to TRBD1 (6 bases). Germline values: CDR1 SNHLY, CDR2 FYNNEI. With 7 bases removed from V and 6 bases from J, the gap between germline ends came to 13 bases. This CDR3 has 13 residues. CDR3: CASIHRVGNEQFF. In nucleotides, the CDR3 is TGTGCCAGCATTCACAGGGTCGGCAATGAGCAGTTCTTC.

V is TRBV6-5 and J is TRBJ2-3; the D gene is possibly TRBD2 (5 bases). CDR1 and CDR2 from the germline V gene are MNHEY and SVGAGI. V shed 5 bases and J shed 0 bases, with 12 bases lying between them. The CDR3 has 15 amino acids. This CDR3 reads CASSPRRFSTDTQYF. The DNA for the CDR3 is TGTGCCAGCAGTCCGAGGAGGTTTAGCACAGATACGCAGTATTTT.

The rearrangement links TRBV12-5 to TRBJ2-1; 7 bases line up with TRBD1. CDR1 is LGHNT and CDR2 is FRNRAP in the germline V gene. J gave up 4 bases and V 3 bases, and 6 bases lay outside the gene matches. This CDR3 comprises 15 residues. This chain's CDR3 is CASGLDRVTYNEQFF. The CDR3, as DNA: TGTGCTAGTGGTTTAGACAGGGTCACGTACAATGAGCAGTTCTTC.

This clone showed up just once. The V gene is TRBV7-6, the J gene TRBJ2-7; 7 positions match TRBD2. This CDR3 comprises 15 residues. Germline-derived CDR1 and CDR2 are SGHVS and FNYEAQ. V lost 2 bases to trimming and J lost 7 bases; unmatched junction nucleotides: 11. CDR3 DNA: TGTGCCAGCAGCTTATCTCCGGCGGGAGTGAGAGAGCAGTACTTC. As protein: CASSLSPAGVREQYF.

This chain links TRBV10-2 with TRBJ1-5; tentative D call: TRBD1 (5 bases). V dropped 6 bases and J dropped 0 bases, with 6 bases sitting between them. The CDR3 sequence is 13 residues long. Germline values: CDR1 WSHSY, CDR2 SAAADI. DNA for the CDR3: TGCGCCAGCAGAGGACATAGCAATCAGCCCCAGCATTTT. It codes for CASRGHSNQPQHF.

The chain joins TRBV6-6 to TRBJ1-4, with no clear D. V lost 0 bases and J 8 bases, leaving 10 bases between the germline ends. The CDR3 sequence is 14 residues long. Germline CDR1 and CDR2: MNHNY and SVGAGI (reference sequence). The CDR3 is CASSYSGLREKLFF. DNA for the CDR3: TGTGCCAGCAGTTACTCGGGTCTGAGGGAAAAACTGTTTTTT.